This paragraph covers one T cell receptor beta chain sequence. This clonotype was seen a handful of times. Its antigen has not been determined. No per-base quality is available; no much larger clone lies one base away. The sample is drawn from a study of T cell repertoires in cytomegalovirus infection (dated by TCRdb to between 2018 and 2020). General notes on the study: Donor HLA type was relevant to the analysis, because carriage of CMV infection together with the matching HLA type was indicated by public TCR beta signatures.

Sequenced using an Illumina HiSeq 1500. The public reads were quality trimmed at Q25 with fastp and then assembled into clones with MiXCR by TCRdb, keeping productive beta chains. Rows are combined by CDR3 protein, so each entry shows the most common genes and DNA. This sample comprises roughly 230,000 distinct CDR3 sequences, 15% to 20% of them detected only once. The ten largest clones represent more than 45% of the sample. Beyond this particular receptor, the publication reports: Cumulative frequency of public TCR beta family members discriminated carriers of CMV infection plus the relevant HLA type in this cohort and an independent 352-donor cohort. The ex vivo response was dominated by HLA-C-restricted CMV-specific TCR beta clonotypes, which also provided the single most frequent clonotype in two of eight donors.

This TCR derives from a human donor in good health (CMV status not recorded). Some clones in this sample may be carry-over from other donors' samples. Sequencing input: CD8+ T cells from PBMCs.

The nucleotides are TGTGCCAGCAGTTTAGCGGGGTTTACTGAAGCTTTCTTT. Its protein reads: CASSLAGFTEAFF. This chain is built from TRBV28 and TRBJ1-1, with an unclear D gene assignment. In the germline V gene, CDR1 corresponds to MDHEN and CDR2 to SYDVKM. The junction carries 9 bases between V and J, which are trimmed by 2 bases and 5 bases respectively. The CDR3 holds 13 amino acids from the cysteine to the phenylalanine. Left in the record is the CDR3 DNA by itself, 39 bases read in frame from the first base.